The 14 T cell receptor beta chains presented below share a single source sample, sequenced in a study of T cells in Graves' hyperthyroidism and ophthalmopathy. RNA transcripts served as the template for amplifying TCR beta CDR3 regions. The HTBI set primed first-round TCR CDR3 RT-PCR. TCRdb called the multiplex PCR reads again in MiXCR, with one record for every CDR3 protein. The table has 300,000 to 450,000 distinct CDR3 sequences, less than 15% seen once. The sample comprised blood. Receptor source: a woman under 30 with Graves' hyperthyroidism.

The chain employs TRBV6-1 and TRBJ1-3; weak D call: TRBD1 (6 bases). Germline CDR1 is MNHNS and CDR2 is SASEGT. V was clipped by 7 bases and J by 0 bases, with 13 bases between them. This CDR3 is built from 15 residues. DNA of the CDR3: TGTGCCAGCATCTCAGGGGACTACTCTGGAAACACCATATATTTT. Its protein is CASISGDYSGNTIYF.

At least ten counts were recorded for this clonotype. The rearrangement links TRBV7-2 to TRBJ2-1; D unresolved. Germline loops: CDR1 SGHTA, CDR2 FQGNSA. The CDR3 is 13 residues long. Trimming removed 1 base from V and 8 bases from J, with 9 bases in between. CDR3: CASSLERSHEQFF. The CDR3, as DNA: TGTGCCAGCAGCTTAGAGAGGTCTCATGAGCAGTTCTTC.

At least ten counts were recorded for this clonotype. A junction end diverges from the germline sequence, so it may reflect a read error. This rearrangement joins TRBV11-2 to TRBJ1-6; 7 bases fit TRBD1. CDR1 is SGHAT and CDR2 is FQNNGV in the germline V gene. The CDR3 covers 13 residues. CDR3 protein: CASSFDGGGPEDF. The DNA for the CDR3 is TGTGCCAGCAGCTTTGATGGAGGGGGCCCCGAGGACTTT.

This clonotype has just one count. This sequence joins TRBV20-1 and TRBJ1-2, with D unresolved. This CDR3 is built from 15 residues. The V and J ends lost 1 base and 6 bases respectively, with 18 bases between them. Germline CDR1 DFQATT, CDR2 SNEGSKA (reference sequence). The CDR3 reads CSARGGLIGKDGYTF. In DNA form, the CDR3 reads TGCAGTGCTAGAGGCGGGCTCATAGGGAAGGATGGCTACACCTTC.

There are many counts of this clonotype. This chain joins TRBV20-1 and TRBJ2-3, with 9 bases fitting TRBD2. Germline CDR1 is DFQATT and CDR2 is SNEGSKA (reference sequence). After removal of 5 bases from V and 2 bases from J, the junction contained 8 bases not matched to a gene. CDR3 size: 15 residues. CDR3 coding DNA: TGCAGTGCTCCCCAGACTAGCGGACACACAGATACGCAGTATTTT. Translated: CSAPQTSGHTDTQYF.

In this sample, this clonotype turned up a few times. The V gene is TRBV5-4, the J gene TRBJ2-3; 11 bases line up with TRBD2. Germline trimming cut 4 bases from V and 5 bases from J; bases unmatched to any gene: 9. CDR3 length: 16 amino acids. Germline loops: CDR1 SGHNT, CDR2 YYREEE (reference sequence). CDR3 in amino acids: CASSAKLAGEVDTQYF. DNA for the CDR3: TGTGCCAGCAGCGCCAAACTAGCGGGGGAGGTAGATACGCAGTATTTT.

This chain links TRBV20-1 with TRBJ2-7; D perhaps matches TRBD1 (8 bases). The germline gives CDR1 DFQATT, CDR2 SNEGSKA (reference sequence). Between the trimmed V and J ends, which lost 0 bases and 2 bases, there was a span of 23 bases. This CDR3 is built from 18 residues. For the CDR3, the DNA is TGCAGTGCTAGAGACCCTAGGAACAGGGGGGGGGGGACCTACGAGCAGTACTTC. Protein: CSARDPRNRGGGTYEQYF.

In its sample, this clonotype was seen many times. CDR3 DNA: TGCAGTGCCGCCAGGAGGGGCGGTCGTACTAATGAAAAACTGTTTTTT. It codes for CSAARRGGRTNEKLFF. The chain carries TRBV20-1 and TRBJ1-4; a weak D match, TRBD1 (5 bases). Germline values: CDR1 DFQATT, CDR2 SNEGSKA (reference sequence). V lost 6 bases, J lost 2 bases, and 19 bases lay in between. The CDR3 is 16 residues long.

This clonotype was counted ten times or more. This chain links TRBV5-1 with TRBJ1-1; a weak D match, TRBD1 (6 bases). The V gene's germline CDR1 is SGHRS and CDR2 YFSETQ. There are 14 residues in the CDR3. V was pared by 4 bases and J by 5 bases, with 15 bases between. The CDR3 sequence: CASSVGGAWTEAFF. The CDR3 DNA reads as TGCGCCAGCAGCGTCGGGGGGGCTTGGACTGAAGCTTTCTTT. Full variable domain (remainder filled in from reference TRBV5-1 and TRBJ1-1): KAGVTQTPRYLIKTRGQQVTLSCSPISGHRSVSWYQQTPGQGLQFLFEYFSETQRNKGNFPGRFSGRQFSNSRSEMNVSTLELGDSALYLCASSVGGAWTEAFFGQGTRLTVV.

The chain carries TRBV6-9 and TRBJ2-1; D gene unclear. The CDR3 has 11 amino acids. Trimming shortened V by 4 bases and J by 10 bases, and 8 bases separated the two germline ends. The V gene's germline CDR1 is MNHGY and CDR2 SVAAGI. This CDR3 is CASSSLGEQFF. The CDR3 DNA follows: TGTGCCAGCAGTTCGCTTGGGGAGCAGTTCTTC.

At least ten counts were recorded for this clonotype. J is TRBJ1-4 and V is TRBV20-1; D is undetermined. This CDR3 comprises 13 residues. The V gene lost 8 bases and the J gene lost 4 bases, with 14 bases spanning the gap. Germline loops: CDR1 DFQATT, CDR2 SNEGSKA (reference sequence). Here the CDR3 DNA reads TGCAGTAACCGGCGTGCCGATAATGAAAAACTGTTTTTT. Translation: CSNRRADNEKLFF.

This clonotype has just a few counts. The gene calls are TRBV9 and TRBJ1-3, with D perhaps TRBD1 (6 bases). From germline, CDR1 is SGDLS and CDR2 YYNGEE. The V end lost 3 bases, the J end lost 4 bases, and 11 bases lay between the germline ends. CDR3 length equals 14 residues. The CDR3 region has the DNA TGTGCCAGCAGCGAGGGGGGGGCGGGAAACACCATATATTTT. The encoded protein is CASSEGGAGNTIYF.

This clonotype was seen repeatedly, ten times or more. The rearrangement links TRBV6-1 to TRBJ2-7, with 10 bases lining up with TRBD1. Trimming at V came to 6 bases and at J to 1 base, leaving 6 bases not matched to a gene. The CDR3 runs to 15 residues. CDR1 and CDR2 (germline): MNHNS, SASEGT. The DNA of the CDR3 is TGTGCCAGCAGGACCGGGACAGGGGCATCCTACGAGCAGTACTTC. It specifies CASRTGTGASYEQYF.

This clonotype was seen only a few times. The chain employs TRBV5-1 and TRBJ1-2; D not certain. Germline CDR1 SGHRS, CDR2 YFSETQ. This CDR3 region has 15 residues. Trimming took 2 bases from V and 6 from J, leaving 17 bases between them. The CDR3 reads CASSFLGIQVDGYTF. DNA of the CDR3: TGCGCCAGCAGCTTTCTCGGGATTCAGGTTGATGGCTACACCTTC. The full variable domain, in which reference TRBV5-1 and TRBJ1-2 provide the parts outside the CDR3, is KAGVTQTPRYLIKTRGQQVTLSCSPISGHRSVSWYQQTPGQGLQFLFEYFSETQRNKGNFPGRFSGRQFSNSRSEMNVSTLELGDSALYLCASSFLGIQVDGYTFGSGTRLTVV.